This TCR beta chain comes out of a study of T cells expressing NK-cell markers. Overall study: Repertoires of TCR beta were obtained from T cells sorted as CD3+CD56+NKG2C+, CD3+CD56+NKG2C- and CD3+CD56-NKG2C+.

This CDR3 spans 11 amino acids. Reanalyzing the 5' RACE reads, TCRdb keeps one entry per CDR3 protein, without DNA. The sample holds approximately 110,000 distinct CDR3 sequences. The V and J genes are TRBV12-3 or TRBV12-4 and TRBJ2-5. The TCR comes from a woman aged 18 to 75 in good health. Sequencing was carried out using blood T cells: a sorted CD56 or NKG2C T cell subset, CD4+ or CD8+ T cells, or bulk PBMC T cells (not recorded which). The CDR3 sequence is CASSIHQELYF.